This T cell receptor (beta chain) is drawn from a study of siplizumab effects on memory and regulatory T cells. General observations from the study: In roughly 80-97% of proliferating CD4+ or CD8+ clones, a naive or memory phenotype could not be assigned. Where siplizumab was present, mappable alloreactive CD4+ clones averaged around 63% Treg-derived, compared with 25% to 30% in controls.

Some 97,000 TCR templates underwent assay in every sample. Here immunoSEQ multiplex PCR was the method, and the copy in TCRdb shows in-frame clones only, minus some. Of roughly 68,000 clones listed, roughly 85% are singletons. The V and J ends lost 5 bases and 2 bases, in that order; junction bases with no gene match: 9. The CDR3 sequence is 17 residues long. The germline V gene has CDR1 LNHDA and CDR2 SQIVND (reference sequence). Naive, memory, effector memory and TEMRA subsets that were unstimulated underwent sequencing in a few donor pairs. A word on this clone: Its antigen is currently unknown.

The sequenced sample was memory CD4+ T cells sorted from blood. This sequence originates from a human donor in good health. The chain recombines TRBV19 with TRBJ1-2; TRBD1 aligns across 12 bases. The CDR3 reads CASSSGQGARPNYGYTF. The CDR3 nucleotides read TGTGCCAGTAGTTCGGGACAGGGGGCTCGACCCAACTATGGCTACACCTTC.